This TCR beta chain was captured by sequencing in a study of CD8 T cells in ankylosing spondylitis. Study-wide results and limits: Disease-linked clones, CD8+, were relatively rare in peripheral blood. Reportedly, significant enrichment of disease-linked clones occurred in matched ankylosing spondylitis synovial fluid. Apparently characteristic of ankylosing spondylitis blood was a TCR beta motif (about eight highly homologous variants).

The CDR3 is 13 amino acids. Trimming stripped 4 bases from V and 8 bases from J, with 11 bases between. From germline, CDR1 is MDHEN and CDR2 SYDVKM. Generation of TCR beta libraries employed quantitative 5'-RACE incorporating molecular barcodes. From the 5' RACE reads, TCRdb called clonotypes with MiXCR, one entry per CDR3 protein. The sample lists some 800,000 distinct CDR3 sequences, around 11% seen once, with approximately 0.51% in the top ten. As regards this clonotype: No antigen is known for it.

The chain joins TRBV28 to TRBJ1-4, with D uncertain. The sequenced material came from blood, either unsorted or a sorted T cell fraction (not recorded which). This TCR came from a male donor with ankylosing spondylitis. CDR3 protein: CASSWGNEEKLFF. The CDR3 DNA reads as TGTGCCAGCAGTTGGGGTAATGAGGAAAAACTGTTTTTT.